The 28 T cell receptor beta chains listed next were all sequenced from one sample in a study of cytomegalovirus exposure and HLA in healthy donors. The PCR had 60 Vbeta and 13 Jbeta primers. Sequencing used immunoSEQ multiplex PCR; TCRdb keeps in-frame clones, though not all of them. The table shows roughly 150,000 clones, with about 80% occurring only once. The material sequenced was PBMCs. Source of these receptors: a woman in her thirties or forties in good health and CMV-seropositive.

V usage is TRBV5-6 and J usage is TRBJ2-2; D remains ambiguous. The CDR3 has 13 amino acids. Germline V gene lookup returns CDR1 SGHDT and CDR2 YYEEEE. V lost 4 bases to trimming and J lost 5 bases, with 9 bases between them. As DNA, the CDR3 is TGTGCCAGCAGCACCATCGAGACCGGGGAGCTGTTTTTT. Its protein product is CASSTIETGELFF.

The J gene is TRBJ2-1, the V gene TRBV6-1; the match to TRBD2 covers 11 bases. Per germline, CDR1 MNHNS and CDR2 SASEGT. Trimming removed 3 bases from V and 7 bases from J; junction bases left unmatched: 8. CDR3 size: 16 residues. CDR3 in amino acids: CASSDILAGGSNEQFF. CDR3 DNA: TGTGCCAGCAGTGACATTCTAGCGGGAGGTAGTAATGAGCAGTTCTTC.

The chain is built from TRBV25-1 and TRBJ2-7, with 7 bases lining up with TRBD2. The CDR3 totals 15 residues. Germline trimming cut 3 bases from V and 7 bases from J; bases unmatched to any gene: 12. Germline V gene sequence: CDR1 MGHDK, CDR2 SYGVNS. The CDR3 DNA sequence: TGTGCCAGCAGTGAGAGTGGGGGAGGGCCGCGTGAGCAGTACTTC. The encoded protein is CASSESGGGPREQYF.

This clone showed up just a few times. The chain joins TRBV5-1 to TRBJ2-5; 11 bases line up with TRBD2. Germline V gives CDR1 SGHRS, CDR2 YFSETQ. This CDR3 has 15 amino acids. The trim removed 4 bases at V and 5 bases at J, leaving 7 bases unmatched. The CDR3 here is CASSTVAGGAETQYF. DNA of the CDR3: TGCGCCAGCAGCACTGTAGCGGGAGGGGCGGAGACCCAGTACTTC. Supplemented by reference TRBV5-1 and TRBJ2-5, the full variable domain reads KAGVTQTPRYLIKTRGQQVTLSCSPISGHRSVSWYQQTPGQGLQFLFEYFSETQRNKGNFPGRFSGRQFSNSRSEMNVSTLELGDSALYLCASSTVAGGAETQYFGPGTRLLVL.

The CDR3 region has the DNA TGTGCCACCAGCAATCGGGACAGGTCTGATCAGCAGTACTTC. This gives the protein CATSNRDRSDQQYF. The chain couples TRBV15 to TRBJ2-5; 8 bases are shared with TRBD1. The CDR3 length is 14 residues. Trimming cost V 4 bases and J 11 bases; bases outside gene matches: 12. The germline V gene encodes CDR1 LNHNV and CDR2 YYDKDF (reference sequence).

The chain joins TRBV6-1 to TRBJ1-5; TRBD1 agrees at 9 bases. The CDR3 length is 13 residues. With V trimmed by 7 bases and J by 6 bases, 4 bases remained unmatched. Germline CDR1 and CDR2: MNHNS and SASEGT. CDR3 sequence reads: CASTGTGSQPQHF. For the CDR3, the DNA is TGTGCCAGCACCGGGACAGGGAGTCAGCCCCAGCATTTT.

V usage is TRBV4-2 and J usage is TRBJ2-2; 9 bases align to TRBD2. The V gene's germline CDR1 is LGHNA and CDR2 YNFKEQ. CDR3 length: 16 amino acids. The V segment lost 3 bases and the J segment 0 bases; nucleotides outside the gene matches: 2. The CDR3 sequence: CASSQVAGANTGELFF. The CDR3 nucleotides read TGTGCCAGCAGCCAGGTAGCGGGAGCGAACACCGGGGAGCTGTTTTTT.

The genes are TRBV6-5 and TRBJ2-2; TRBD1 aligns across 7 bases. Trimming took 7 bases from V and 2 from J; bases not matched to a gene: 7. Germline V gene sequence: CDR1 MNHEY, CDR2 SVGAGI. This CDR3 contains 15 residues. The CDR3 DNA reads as TGTGCCAGCAACGTCGGGACAGCTAACACCGGGGAGCTGTTTTTT. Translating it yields CASNVGTANTGELFF.

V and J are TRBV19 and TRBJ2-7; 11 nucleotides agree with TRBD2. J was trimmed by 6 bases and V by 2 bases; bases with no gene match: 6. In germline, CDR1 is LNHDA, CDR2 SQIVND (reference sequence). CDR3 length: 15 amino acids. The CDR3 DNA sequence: TGTGCCAGTAGTATACGGGAGACTAGCGGGACCGAGCAGTACTTC. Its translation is CASSIRETSGTEQYF.

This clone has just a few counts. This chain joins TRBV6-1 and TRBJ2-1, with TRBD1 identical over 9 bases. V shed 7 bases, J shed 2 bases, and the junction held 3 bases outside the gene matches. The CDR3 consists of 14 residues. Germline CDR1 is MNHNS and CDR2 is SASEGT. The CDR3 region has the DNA TGTGCCAGCACAAGACAGGGGGCCTACAATGAGCAGTTCTTC. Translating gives CASTRQGAYNEQFF.

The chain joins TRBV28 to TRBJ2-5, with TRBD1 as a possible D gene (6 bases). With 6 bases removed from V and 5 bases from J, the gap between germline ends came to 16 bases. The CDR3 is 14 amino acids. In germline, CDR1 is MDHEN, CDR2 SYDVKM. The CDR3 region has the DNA TGTGCCAGCAGGGGGCAGGGGTCCGGGGAGACCCAGTACTTC. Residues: CASRGQGSGETQYF. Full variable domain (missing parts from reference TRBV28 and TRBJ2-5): DVKVTQSSRYLVKRTGEKVFLECVQDMDHENMFWYRQDPGLGLRLIYFSYDVKMKEKGDIPEGYSVSREKKERFSLILESASTNQTSMYLCASRGQGSGETQYFGPGTRLLVL.

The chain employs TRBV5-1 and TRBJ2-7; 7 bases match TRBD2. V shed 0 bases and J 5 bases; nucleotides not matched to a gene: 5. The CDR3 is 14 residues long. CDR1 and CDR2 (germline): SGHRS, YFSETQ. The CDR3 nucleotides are TGCGCCAGCAGCTTGGGGGGGGGAGGGAACGAGCAGTACTTC. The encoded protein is CASSLGGGGNEQYF.

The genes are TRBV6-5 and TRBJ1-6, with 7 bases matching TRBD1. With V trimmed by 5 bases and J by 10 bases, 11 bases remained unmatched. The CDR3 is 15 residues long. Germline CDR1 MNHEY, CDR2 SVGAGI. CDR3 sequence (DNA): TGTGCCAGCAGTACCATGGACAGGCGGGGATCACCCCTCCACTTT. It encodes CASSTMDRRGSPLHF.

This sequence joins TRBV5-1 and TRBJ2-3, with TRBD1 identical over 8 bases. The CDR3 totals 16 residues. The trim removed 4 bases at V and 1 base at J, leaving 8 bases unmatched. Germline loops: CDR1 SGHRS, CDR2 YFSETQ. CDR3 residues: CASSTQGALGTDTQYF. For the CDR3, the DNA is TGCGCCAGCAGCACGCAGGGGGCGCTGGGCACAGATACGCAGTATTTT.

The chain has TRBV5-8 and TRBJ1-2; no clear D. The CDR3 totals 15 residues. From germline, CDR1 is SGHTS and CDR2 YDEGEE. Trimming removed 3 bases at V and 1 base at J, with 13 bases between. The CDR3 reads CASSSGGWNNYGYTF. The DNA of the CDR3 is TGTGCCAGCAGCTCTGGAGGATGGAATAACTATGGCTACACCTTC.

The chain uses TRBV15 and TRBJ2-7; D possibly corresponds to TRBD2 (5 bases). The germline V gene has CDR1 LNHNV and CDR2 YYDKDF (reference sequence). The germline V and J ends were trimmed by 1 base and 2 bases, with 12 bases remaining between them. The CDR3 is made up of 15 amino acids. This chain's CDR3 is CATSRGRGRPYEQYF. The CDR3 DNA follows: TGTGCCACCAGCAGAGGAAGAGGGAGACCCTACGAGCAGTACTTC.

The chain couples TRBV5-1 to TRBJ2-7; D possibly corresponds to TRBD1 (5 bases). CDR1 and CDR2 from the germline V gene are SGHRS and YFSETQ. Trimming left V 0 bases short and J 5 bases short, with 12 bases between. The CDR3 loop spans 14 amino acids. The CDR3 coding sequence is TGCGCCAGCAGCTTGGCAGGGTCCTGGCACGAGCAGTACTTC. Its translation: CASSLAGSWHEQYF.

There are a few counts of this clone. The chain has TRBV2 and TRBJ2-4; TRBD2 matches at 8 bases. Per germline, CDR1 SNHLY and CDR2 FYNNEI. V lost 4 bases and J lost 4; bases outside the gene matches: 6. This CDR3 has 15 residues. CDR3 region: CASSVVAGIKNIQYF. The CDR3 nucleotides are TGTGCCAGCAGTGTGGTAGCGGGAATTAAAAACATTCAGTACTTC.

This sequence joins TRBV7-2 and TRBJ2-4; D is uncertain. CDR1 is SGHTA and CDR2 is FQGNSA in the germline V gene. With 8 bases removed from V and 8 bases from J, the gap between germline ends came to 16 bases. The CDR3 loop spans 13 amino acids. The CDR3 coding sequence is TGTGCCAGCGCGGCGGAAAATCGGGACATTCAGTACTTC. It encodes CASAAENRDIQYF.

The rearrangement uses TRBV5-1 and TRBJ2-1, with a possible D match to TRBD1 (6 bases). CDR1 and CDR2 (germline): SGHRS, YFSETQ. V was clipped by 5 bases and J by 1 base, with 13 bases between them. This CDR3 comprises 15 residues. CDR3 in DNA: TGCGCCAGCAGATCAAACGACAGGTCCTACAATGAGCAGTTCTTC. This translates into CASRSNDRSYNEQFF.

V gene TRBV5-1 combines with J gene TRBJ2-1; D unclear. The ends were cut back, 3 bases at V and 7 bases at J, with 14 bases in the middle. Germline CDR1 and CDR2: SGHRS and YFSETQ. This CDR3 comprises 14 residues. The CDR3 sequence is CASSSPPAQNEQFF. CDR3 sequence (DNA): TGCGCCAGCAGCTCCCCGCCGGCACAGAATGAGCAGTTCTTC.

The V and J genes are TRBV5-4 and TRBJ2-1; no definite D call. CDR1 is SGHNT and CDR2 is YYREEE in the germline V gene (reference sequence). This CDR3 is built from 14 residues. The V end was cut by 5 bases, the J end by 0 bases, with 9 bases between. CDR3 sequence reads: CASRPSTSYNEQFF. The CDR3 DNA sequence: TGTGCCAGCAGGCCAAGCACCTCCTACAATGAGCAGTTCTTC.

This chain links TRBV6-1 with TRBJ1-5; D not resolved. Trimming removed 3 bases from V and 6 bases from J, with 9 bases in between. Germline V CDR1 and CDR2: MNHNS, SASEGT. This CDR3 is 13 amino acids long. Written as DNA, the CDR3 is TGTGCCAGCAGTGACTCGGGTGGTCAGCCCCAGCATTTT. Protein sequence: CASSDSGGQPQHF.

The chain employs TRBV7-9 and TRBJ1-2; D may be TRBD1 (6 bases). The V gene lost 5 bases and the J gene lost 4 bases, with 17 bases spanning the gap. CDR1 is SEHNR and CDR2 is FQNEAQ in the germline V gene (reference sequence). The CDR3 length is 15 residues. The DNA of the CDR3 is TGTGCCAGCAGCCCCGGGGGGCCGTGGGGCTATGGCTACACCTTC. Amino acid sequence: CASSPGGPWGYGYTF.

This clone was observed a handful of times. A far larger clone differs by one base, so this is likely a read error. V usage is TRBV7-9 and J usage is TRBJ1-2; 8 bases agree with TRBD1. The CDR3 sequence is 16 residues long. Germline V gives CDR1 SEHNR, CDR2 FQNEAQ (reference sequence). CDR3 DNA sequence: TGTTCCAGCAGCCAAGTGGGGGTACAGGGGGGGGATGGCTACACCTTC. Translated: CSSSQVGVQGGDGYTF.

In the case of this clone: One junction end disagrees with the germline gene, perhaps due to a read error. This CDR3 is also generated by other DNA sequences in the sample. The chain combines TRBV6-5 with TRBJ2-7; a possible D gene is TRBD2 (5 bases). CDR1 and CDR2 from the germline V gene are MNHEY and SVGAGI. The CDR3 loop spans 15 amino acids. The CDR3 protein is CASSYSQRPLYEQYF. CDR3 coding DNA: TGTGCCAGCAGCTACTCGCAGCGGCCGTTATACGAGCAGTACTTC.

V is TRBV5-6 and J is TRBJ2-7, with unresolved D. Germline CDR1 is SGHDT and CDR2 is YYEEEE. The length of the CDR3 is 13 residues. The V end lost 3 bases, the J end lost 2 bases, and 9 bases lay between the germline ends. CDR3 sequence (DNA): TGTGCCAGCAGCTCTCAGATCACCTACGAGCAGTACTTC. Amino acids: CASSSQITYEQYF.

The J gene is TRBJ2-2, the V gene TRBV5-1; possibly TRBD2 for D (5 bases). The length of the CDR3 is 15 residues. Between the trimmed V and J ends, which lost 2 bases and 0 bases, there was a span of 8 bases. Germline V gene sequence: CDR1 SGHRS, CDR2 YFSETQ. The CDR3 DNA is TGCGCCAGCAGCTTCGGGGTGACGAACACCGGGGAGCTGTTTTTT. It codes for CASSFGVTNTGELFF.